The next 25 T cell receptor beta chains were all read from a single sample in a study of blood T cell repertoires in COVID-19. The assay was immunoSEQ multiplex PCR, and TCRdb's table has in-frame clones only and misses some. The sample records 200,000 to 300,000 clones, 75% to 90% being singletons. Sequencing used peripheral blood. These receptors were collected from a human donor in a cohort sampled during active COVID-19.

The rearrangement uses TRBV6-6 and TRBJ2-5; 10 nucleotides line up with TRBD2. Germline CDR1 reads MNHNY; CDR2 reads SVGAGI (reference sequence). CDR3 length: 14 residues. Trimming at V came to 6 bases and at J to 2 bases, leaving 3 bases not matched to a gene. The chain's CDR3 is CASRRTSGQETQYF. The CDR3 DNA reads TGTGCCAGCAGGAGGACTAGCGGACAAGAGACCCAGTACTTC.

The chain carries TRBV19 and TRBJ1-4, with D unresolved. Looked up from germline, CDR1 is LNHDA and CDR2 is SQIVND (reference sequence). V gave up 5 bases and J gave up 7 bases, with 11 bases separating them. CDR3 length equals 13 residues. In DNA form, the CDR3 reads TGTGCCAGTAGTTTACAGAATACTGAAAAACTGTTTTTT. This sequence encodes CASSLQNTEKLFF.

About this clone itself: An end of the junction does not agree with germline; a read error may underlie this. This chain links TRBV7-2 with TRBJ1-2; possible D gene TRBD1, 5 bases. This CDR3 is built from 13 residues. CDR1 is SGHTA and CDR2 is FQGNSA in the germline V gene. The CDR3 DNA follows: TGTGCCAGCAGCCCCCGCGCAGGGCCAGCTCCCCACTTC. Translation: CASSPRAGPAPHF. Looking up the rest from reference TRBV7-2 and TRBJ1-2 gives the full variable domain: GAGVSQSPSNKVTEKGKDVELRCDPISGHTALYWYRQSLGQGLEFLIYFQGNSAPDKSGLPSDRFSAERTGGSVSTLTIQRTQQEDSAVYLCASSPRAGPAPHFGSGTRLTVV.

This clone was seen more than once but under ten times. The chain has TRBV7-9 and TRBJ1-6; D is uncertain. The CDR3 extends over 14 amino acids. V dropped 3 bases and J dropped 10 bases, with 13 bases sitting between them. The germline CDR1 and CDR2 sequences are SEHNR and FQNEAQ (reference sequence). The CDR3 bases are TGTGCCAGCAGCTTTGGTAGAAGCGGATCACCCCTCCACTTT. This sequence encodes CASSFGRSGSPLHF.

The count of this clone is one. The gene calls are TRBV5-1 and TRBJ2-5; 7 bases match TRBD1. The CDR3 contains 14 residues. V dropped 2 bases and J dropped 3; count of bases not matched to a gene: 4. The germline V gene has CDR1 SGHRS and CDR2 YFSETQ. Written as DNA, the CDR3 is TGCGCCAGCAGCTTCGACAGGGTAAAAGAGACCCAGTACTTC. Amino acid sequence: CASSFDRVKETQYF.

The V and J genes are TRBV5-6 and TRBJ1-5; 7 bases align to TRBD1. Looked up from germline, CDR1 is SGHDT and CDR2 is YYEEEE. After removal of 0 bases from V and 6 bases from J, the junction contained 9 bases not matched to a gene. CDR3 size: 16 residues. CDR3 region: CASSLGRQGRAQPQHF. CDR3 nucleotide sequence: TGTGCCAGCAGCTTGGGGAGACAGGGAAGGGCTCAGCCCCAGCATTTT.

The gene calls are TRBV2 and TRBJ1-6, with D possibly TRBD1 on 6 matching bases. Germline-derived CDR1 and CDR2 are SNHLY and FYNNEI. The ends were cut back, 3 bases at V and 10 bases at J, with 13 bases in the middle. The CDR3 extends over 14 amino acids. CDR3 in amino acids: CASSDSRGNSPLHF. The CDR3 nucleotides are TGTGCCAGCAGTGACTCCAGGGGCAACTCACCCCTCCACTTT.

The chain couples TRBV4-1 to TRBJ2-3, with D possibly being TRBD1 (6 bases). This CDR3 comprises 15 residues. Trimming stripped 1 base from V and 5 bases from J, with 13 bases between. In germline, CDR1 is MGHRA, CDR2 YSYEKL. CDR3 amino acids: CASSQVWGQGDTQYF. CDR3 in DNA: TGCGCCAGCAGCCAAGTGTGGGGGCAGGGAGATACGCAGTATTTT.

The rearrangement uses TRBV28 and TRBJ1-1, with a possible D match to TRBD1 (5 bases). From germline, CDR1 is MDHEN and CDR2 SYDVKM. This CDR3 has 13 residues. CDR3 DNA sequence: TGTGTCGCGAAGGAAGGACACAACACTGAAGCTTTCTTT. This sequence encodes CVAKEGHNTEAFF.

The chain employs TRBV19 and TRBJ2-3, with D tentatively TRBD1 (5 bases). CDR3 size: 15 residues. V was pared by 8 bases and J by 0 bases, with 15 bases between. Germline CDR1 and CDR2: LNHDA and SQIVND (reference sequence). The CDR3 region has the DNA TGTGCCAGTGCTTTGGGTAGGGGCAGCACAGATACGCAGTATTTT. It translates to CASALGRGSTDTQYF.

The CDR3 nucleotides are TGTGCCAGCAGGGAGAACGACAGGGGCTGGACTTTGAACACTGAAGCTTTCTTT. Amino acids: CASRENDRGWTLNTEAFF. The V gene is TRBV7-8, the J gene TRBJ1-1; 8 positions match TRBD1. In germline, CDR1 is SGHVS, CDR2 FQNEAQ. The CDR3 contains 18 residues. The trim removed 6 bases at V and 0 bases at J, leaving 15 bases unmatched.

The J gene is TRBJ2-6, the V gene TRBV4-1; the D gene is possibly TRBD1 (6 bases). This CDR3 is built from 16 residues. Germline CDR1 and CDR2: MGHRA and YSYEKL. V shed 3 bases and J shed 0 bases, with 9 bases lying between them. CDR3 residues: CASSHLDSSGANVLTF. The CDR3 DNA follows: TGCGCCAGCAGCCACTTGGACAGCTCTGGGGCCAACGTCCTGACTTTC.

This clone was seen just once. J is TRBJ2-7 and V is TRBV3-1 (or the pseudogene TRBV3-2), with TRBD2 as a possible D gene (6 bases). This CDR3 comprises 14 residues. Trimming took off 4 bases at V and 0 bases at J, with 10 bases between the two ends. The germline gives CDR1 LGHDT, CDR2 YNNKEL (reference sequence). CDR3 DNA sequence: TGTGCCAGCAGCCCACAGCGGGTCTCCTACGAGCAGTACTTC. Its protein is CASSPQRVSYEQYF.

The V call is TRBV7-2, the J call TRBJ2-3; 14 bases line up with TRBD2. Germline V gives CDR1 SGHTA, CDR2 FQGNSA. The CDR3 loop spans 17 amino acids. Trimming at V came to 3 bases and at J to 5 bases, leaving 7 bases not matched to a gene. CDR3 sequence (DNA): TGTGCCAGCAGCTTCGGACTAGCGGGGGGCCTGGGAGATACGCAGTATTTT. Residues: CASSFGLAGGLGDTQYF.

CDR3 nucleotides: TGCGCCAGCAGCTTGAATGGACAGGTGGACTATGGCTACACCTTC. This sequence encodes CASSLNGQVDYGYTF. The rearrangement links TRBV5-1 to TRBJ1-2; 7 bases agree with TRBD1. J gave up 3 bases and V 1 base, and 6 bases lay outside the gene matches. This CDR3 spans 15 amino acids. Germline assignment: CDR1 SGHRS and CDR2 YFSETQ.

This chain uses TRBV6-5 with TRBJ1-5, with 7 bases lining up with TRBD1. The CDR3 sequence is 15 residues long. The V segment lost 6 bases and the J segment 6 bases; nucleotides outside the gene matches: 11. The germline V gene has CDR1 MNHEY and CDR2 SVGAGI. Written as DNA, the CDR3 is TGTGCCAGCAGACTTCATAACAGGGGAGGTCAGCCCCAGCATTTT. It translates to CASRLHNRGGQPQHF.

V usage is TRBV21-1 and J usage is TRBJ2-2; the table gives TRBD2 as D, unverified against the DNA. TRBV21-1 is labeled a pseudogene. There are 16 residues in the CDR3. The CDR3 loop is CASSKASGLYTGELFF. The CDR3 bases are TGTGCCAGCAGCAAAGCCTCGGGACTGTACACCGGGGAGCTGTTTTTT.

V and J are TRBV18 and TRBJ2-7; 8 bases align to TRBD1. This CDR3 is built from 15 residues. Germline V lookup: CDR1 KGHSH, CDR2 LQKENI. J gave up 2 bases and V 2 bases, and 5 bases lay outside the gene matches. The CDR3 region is CASSPRDRGPYEQYF. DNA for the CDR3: TGTGCCAGCTCACCAAGAGACAGGGGACCCTACGAGCAGTACTTC.

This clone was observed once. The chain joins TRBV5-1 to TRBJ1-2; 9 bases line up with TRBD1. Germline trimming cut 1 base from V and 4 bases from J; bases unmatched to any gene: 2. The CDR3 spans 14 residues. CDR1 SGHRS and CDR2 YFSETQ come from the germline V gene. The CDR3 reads CASSLTGQGYGYTF. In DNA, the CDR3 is TGCGCCAGCAGCTTGACGGGACAGGGCTATGGCTACACCTTC.

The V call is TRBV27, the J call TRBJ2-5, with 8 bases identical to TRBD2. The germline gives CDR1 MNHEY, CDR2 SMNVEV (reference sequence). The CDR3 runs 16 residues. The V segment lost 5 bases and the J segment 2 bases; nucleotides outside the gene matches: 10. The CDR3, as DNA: TGTGCCAGCAGTCCTAACTCGGGGGGGGGTCAAGAGACCCAGTACTTC. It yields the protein CASSPNSGGGQETQYF.

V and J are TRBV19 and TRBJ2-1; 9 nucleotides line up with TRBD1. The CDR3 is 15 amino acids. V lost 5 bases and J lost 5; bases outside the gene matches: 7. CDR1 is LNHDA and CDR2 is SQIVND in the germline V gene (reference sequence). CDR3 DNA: TGTGCCAGTAGTGTCCGGGACAGGGTCGACAATGAGCAGTTCTTC. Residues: CASSVRDRVDNEQFF.

The CDR3 region has the DNA TGTGCCAGCAGCTTGTTGCCCACTCTCACAGATACGCAGTATTTT. Its translation is CASSLLPTLTDTQYF. The V and J genes are TRBV7-3 and TRBJ2-3; D remains unclear. CDR3 length: 15 amino acids. Germline lookup yields CDR1 SGHTA and CDR2 FQGTGA. V was shortened by 3 bases and J by 2 bases, with 12 bases between the two germline ends. The entire variable domain, with the rest obtained from reference TRBV7-3 and TRBJ2-3, is as follows: GAGVSQTPSNKVTEKGKYVELRCDPISGHTALYWYRQSLGQGPEFLIYFQGTGAADDSGLPNDRFFAVRPEGSVSTLKIQRTERGDSAVYLCASSLLPTLTDTQYFGPGTRLTVL.

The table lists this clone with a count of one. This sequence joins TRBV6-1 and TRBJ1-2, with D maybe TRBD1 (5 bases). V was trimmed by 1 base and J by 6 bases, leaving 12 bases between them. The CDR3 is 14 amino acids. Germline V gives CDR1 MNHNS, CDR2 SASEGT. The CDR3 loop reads CASSEGQTSHGYTF. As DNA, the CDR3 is TGTGCCAGCAGTGAAGGACAGACTTCACATGGCTACACCTTC.

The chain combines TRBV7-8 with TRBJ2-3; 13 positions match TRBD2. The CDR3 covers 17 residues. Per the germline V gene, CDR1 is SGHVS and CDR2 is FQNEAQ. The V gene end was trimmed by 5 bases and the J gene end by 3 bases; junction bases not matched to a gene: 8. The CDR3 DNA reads TGTGCCAGCAGCCGAGGACTAGCGGGGGCTCGGACAGATACGCAGTATTTT. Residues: CASSRGLAGARTDTQYF.

CDR3 nucleotides: TGTGCCAGCCTATCCGGGACAGGGGGCGGTACCGGGGAGCTGTTTTTT. Amino acid sequence: CASLSGTGGGTGELFF. The chain employs TRBV28 and TRBJ2-2; 12 positions agree with TRBD1. V was pared by 8 bases and J by 5 bases, with 9 bases of the junction left unmatched. The CDR3 runs 16 residues. Germline loops: CDR1 MDHEN, CDR2 SYDVKM. The variable domain in full, completed from reference TRBV28 and TRBJ2-2, reads DVKVTQSSRYLVKRTGEKVFLECVQDMDHENMFWYRQDPGLGLRLIYFSYDVKMKEKGDIPEGYSVSREKKERFSLILESASTNQTSMYLCASLSGTGGGTGELFFGEGSRLTVL.